Listed here are 20 T cell receptor beta chains from one sample, sequenced in a study of response to subunit inactivated influenza vaccine. TCRdb fed the RT-PCR reads into MiXCR, producing one record per CDR3 protein. The repertoire consists of almost 600,000 distinct CDR3 sequences, with around 15% occurring once and the leading ten covering over 8.5%. The specimen comprised PBMCs from blood, sampled 11 to 12 days after vaccination. The receptors derive from a man between 50 and 59 years old who received an inactivated influenza vaccine.

The chain combines TRBV10-3 with TRBJ2-7, with 8 bases aligning to TRBD1. The germline V gene encodes CDR1 ENHRY and CDR2 SYGVKD. V shed 1 base and J 2 bases; nucleotides not matched to a gene: 7. The CDR3 runs 16 residues. CDR3 DNA sequence: TGTGCCATCAGTGAGTTACTAGGACAGGGAGCCTACGAGCAGTACTTC. Protein sequence: CAISELLGQGAYEQYF.

The chain recombines TRBV5-1 with TRBJ1-1; TRBD1 might be the D (5 bases). Germline V gives CDR1 SGHRS, CDR2 YFSETQ. Trimming stripped 4 bases from V and 11 bases from J, with 24 bases between. CDR3 length equals 15 residues. In DNA form, the CDR3 reads TGCGCCAGCAGCCCCGGGGGAGCTGGGTGGGAGGGGGCTTTCTTT. Its protein product is CASSPGGAGWEGAFF.

This clonotype appeared many times. The chain is built from TRBV5-6 and TRBJ2-1, with D maybe TRBD1 (6 bases). V shed 3 bases and J shed 1 base, with 14 bases lying between them. Germline CDR1 is SGHDT and CDR2 is YYEEEE. CDR3 size: 16 residues. DNA for the CDR3: TGTGCCAGCAGCTCCGGGAAGGGGGTGTCCTACAATGAGCAGTTCTTC. Amino acids: CASSSGKGVSYNEQFF.

This clonotype was detected a few times. The chain has TRBV11-2 and TRBJ2-3; 8 bases agree with TRBD2. The CDR3 length is 18 residues. The V and J ends lost 4 bases and 0 bases, in that order; junction bases with no gene match: 12. Germline lookup yields CDR1 SGHAT and CDR2 FQNNGV. The DNA of the CDR3 is TGTGCCAGCAGCTCCGCGGGGGGACCGACTTCTAGCACAGATACGCAGTATTTT. It yields the protein CASSSAGGPTSSTDTQYF. Using reference TRBV11-2 and TRBJ2-3 for the parts outside the CDR3, the full variable domain is EAGVAQSPRYKIIEKRQSVAFWCNPISGHATLYWYQQILGQGPKLLIQFQNNGVVDDSQLPKDRFSAERLKGVDSTLKIQPAKLEDSAVYLCASSSAGGPTSSTDTQYFGPGTRLTVL.

V gene TRBV19 combines with J gene TRBJ1-5; the D gene is possibly TRBD1 (6 bases). Germline CDR1 reads LNHDA; CDR2 reads SQIVND (reference sequence). Trimming shortened V by 4 bases and J by 1 base, and 11 bases separated the two germline ends. The CDR3 extends over 15 amino acids. CDR3 sequence: CASSTTGRSNQPQHF. Here the CDR3 DNA reads TGTGCCAGTAGTACTACAGGGAGAAGCAATCAGCCCCAGCATTTT.

The CDR3, as DNA: TGTGCCAGCAGCTTGGGTTCTAGCGGGAACACAGATACGCAGTATTTT. Residues: CASSLGSSGNTDTQYF. The chain carries TRBV5-5 and TRBJ2-3, with TRBD2 matching over 9 bases. The CDR3 is made up of 16 amino acids. The junction had 4 bases not matched to a gene; V was cut back by 0 bases and J by 2 bases. The germline CDR1 and CDR2 sequences are SGHKS and YYEKEE (reference sequence).

This sequence joins TRBV5-1 and TRBJ1-6, with TRBD1 identical over 10 bases. The CDR3 spans 15 residues. The trim removed 4 bases at V and 9 bases at J, leaving 7 bases unmatched. Per germline, CDR1 SGHRS and CDR2 YFSETQ. The DNA of the CDR3 is TGCGCCAGCAGCGGCTTTGGGACAGGGGTTTCACCCCTCCACTTT. This encodes CASSGFGTGVSPLHF.

V and J are TRBV25-1 and TRBJ2-7, with D tentatively TRBD1 or TRBD2 (5 bases each). The germline gives CDR1 MGHDK, CDR2 SYGVNS. The CDR3 has 16 amino acids. V was cut by 2 bases and J by 4 bases, with 18 bases left in between. This CDR3 is CASSEGGPGSSYEQYF. The DNA of the CDR3 is TGTGCCAGCAGTGAAGGGGGTCCGGGGAGTTCGTACGAGCAGTACTTC.

This clonotype was counted only a few times. This sequence joins TRBV6-2 or TRBV6-3 and TRBJ2-3; a weak D match, TRBD1 (6 bases). This CDR3 is built from 15 residues. Looked up from germline, CDR1 is MNHEY and CDR2 is SVGEGT. The V gene lost 4 bases and the J gene lost 3 bases, with 14 bases spanning the gap. CDR3 in DNA: TGTGCCAGCAGTTCCCTCAAGGGGGTTACAGATACGCAGTATTTT. Its translation: CASSSLKGVTDTQYF.

The genes are TRBV20-1 and TRBJ2-1, with 9 bases matching TRBD2. Germline values: CDR1 DFQATT, CDR2 SNEGSKA (reference sequence). There are 14 residues in the CDR3. V shed 6 bases, J shed 4 bases, and the junction held 7 bases outside the gene matches. The CDR3 DNA reads as TGCAGTGCGTACCAGACTAGCGGATACAATGAGCAGTTCTTC. Its protein is CSAYQTSGYNEQFF.

This clonotype was picked up a small number of times. This chain joins TRBV27 and TRBJ1-6; D unclear. The length of the CDR3 is 17 residues. Germline loops: CDR1 MNHEY, CDR2 SMNVEV (reference sequence). V dropped 0 bases and J dropped 7 bases, with 16 bases sitting between them. This chain's CDR3 is CASSLSAGPLRNSPLHF. The CDR3 DNA follows: TGTGCCAGCAGTTTATCGGCGGGCCCCCTAAGGAATTCACCCCTCCACTTT.

The genes are TRBV28 and TRBJ2-1, with D perhaps matching TRBD1 (5 bases). Germline lookup yields CDR1 MDHEN and CDR2 SYDVKM. The CDR3 contains 16 residues. V was pared by 6 bases and J by 4 bases, with 19 bases between. The CDR3 DNA reads as TGTGCCAGCAGCCCCACAGGTCGGAGTCGGTACAATGAGCAGTTCTTC. Its translation: CASSPTGRSRYNEQFF.

The chain links TRBV30 to TRBJ1-1; no reliable D call. Germline CDR1 and CDR2: GTSNPN and SVGIG (reference sequence). The CDR3 has 11 residues. The V end lost 0 bases, the J end lost 7 bases, and 6 bases lay between the germline ends. In DNA form, the CDR3 reads TGTGCCTGGAGTGTAAAAGGTGAAGCTTTCTTT. Amino acids: CAWSVKGEAFF.

This clonotype has ten or more counts. J is TRBJ1-1 and V is TRBV7-9; D is possibly TRBD1 (5 bases). CDR3 length equals 14 residues. Trimming cost V 6 bases and J 0 bases, with 11 bases left between them. CDR1 and CDR2 from the germline V gene are SEHNR and FQNEAQ (reference sequence). CDR3 protein: CASRAGPVNTEAFF. For the CDR3, the DNA is TGTGCCAGCAGGGCGGGACCCGTGAACACTGAAGCTTTCTTT.

This clonotype has a count of ten or more. The chain is built from TRBV5-6 and TRBJ2-1, with 15 bases that match TRBD2. The length of the CDR3 is 17 residues. V lost 0 bases, J lost 6 bases, and 4 bases stayed unmatched. CDR1 is SGHDT and CDR2 is YYEEEE in the germline V gene. CDR3 nucleotides: TGTGCCAGCAGCTTGGAGGGACTAGCGGGAGGAGGCAATGAGCAGTTCTTC. Its protein is CASSLEGLAGGGNEQFF.

The chain couples TRBV29-1 to TRBJ2-3; 8 bases are shared with TRBD2. This CDR3 is built from 16 residues. Trimming took 0 bases from V and 5 from J; bases not matched to a gene: 10. From germline, CDR1 is SQVTM and CDR2 ANQGSEA. CDR3 sequence: CSVEDPGAGAGDTQYF. As DNA, the CDR3 is TGCAGCGTTGAAGATCCCGGAGCGGGGGCGGGAGATACGCAGTATTTT.

A few counts support this clonotype. The genes are TRBV6-2 or TRBV6-3 and TRBJ2-1, with D perhaps TRBD1 or TRBD2 (7 bases each). In germline, CDR1 is MNHEY, CDR2 SVGEGT. CDR3 length: 16 amino acids. V lost 4 bases, J lost 1 base, and 14 bases lay in between. The DNA of the CDR3 is TGTGCCAGCAGTTCACCGGGGGGACAGTCCTACAATGAGCAGTTCTTC. This translates into CASSSPGGQSYNEQFF.

This sequence joins TRBV25-1 and TRBJ1-2, with D perhaps TRBD1 (6 bases). V was clipped by 6 bases and J by 2 bases, with 19 bases between them. Germline CDR1 MGHDK, CDR2 SYGVNS. CDR3 length equals 16 residues. CDR3 in DNA: TGTGCCAGCAGGTTTTTTGGGCAGGGGCAAAACTATGGCTACACCTTC. Residues: CASRFFGQGQNYGYTF.

The table lists this clonotype with a few counts. V is TRBV28 and J is TRBJ1-2; possibly TRBD1 for D (5 bases). This CDR3 contains 14 residues. V was clipped by 1 base and J by 4 bases, with 10 bases between them. The V gene's germline CDR1 is MDHEN and CDR2 SYDVKM. This chain's CDR3 is CASSLLEQVYGYTF. In nucleotides, the CDR3 is TGTGCCAGCAGTTTATTAGAACAGGTCTATGGCTACACCTTC.

The chain combines TRBV10-1 with TRBJ1-2; D possibly corresponds to TRBD1 (5 bases). CDR1 and CDR2 (germline): WNHNN, SYGVQD (reference sequence). Trimming pared 1 base from V and 7 bases from J, leaving 16 bases between. The CDR3 covers 15 residues. DNA of the CDR3: TGCGCCAGCAGTGAGTACCTCAACCCGGGGCCTGGCTACACCTTC. Its protein product is CASSEYLNPGPGYTF.